This TCR beta chain was sequenced in a study of blood T cell repertoires in COVID-19. Study summary: Acute and convalescent COVID-19 samples came from the United States, Italy and Spain. PBMCs, B-cell-depleted T cells, or T cells provided the cDNA or gDNA that made up the material.

From germline, CDR1 is KGHDR and CDR2 SFDVKD. The CDR3 is 19 amino acids. Trimming took off 0 bases at V and 2 bases at J, with 20 bases between the two ends. Authors' processing steps: Amplified reference gene primers provided the basis for estimating nucleated cell counts. Assay used: immunoSEQ multiplex PCR; TCRdb lists only in-frame clones, some missing. V, J and clone size are taken as reported in that table, and D and trimming were inferred from the DNA itself. The repertoire holds about 170,000 clones, with around 90% as singletons. This sequence joins TRBV24-1 and TRBJ2-3; perhaps TRBD1 as D (6 bases). This receptor was obtained from a man aged 55-75 years with acute or convalescent COVID-19. Input material: peripheral blood. The CDR3 loop is CATSDLRGGKVGTTDTQYF. CDR3 bases: TGTGCCACCAGTGATTTGCGTGGGGGCAAGGTGGGCACCACAGATACGCAGTATTTT.